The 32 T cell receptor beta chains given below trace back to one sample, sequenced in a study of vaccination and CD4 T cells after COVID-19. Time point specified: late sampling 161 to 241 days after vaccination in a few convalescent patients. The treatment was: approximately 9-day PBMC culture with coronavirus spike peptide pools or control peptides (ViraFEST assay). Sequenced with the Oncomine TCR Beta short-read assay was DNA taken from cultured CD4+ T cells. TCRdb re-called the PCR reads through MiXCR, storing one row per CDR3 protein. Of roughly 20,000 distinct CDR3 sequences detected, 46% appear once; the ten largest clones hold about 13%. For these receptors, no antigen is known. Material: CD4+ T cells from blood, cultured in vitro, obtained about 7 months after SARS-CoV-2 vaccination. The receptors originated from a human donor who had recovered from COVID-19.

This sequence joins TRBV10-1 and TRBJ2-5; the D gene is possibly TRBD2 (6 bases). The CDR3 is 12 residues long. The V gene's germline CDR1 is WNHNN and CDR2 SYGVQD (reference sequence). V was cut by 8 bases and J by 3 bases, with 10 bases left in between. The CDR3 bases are TGCGCCAGCTCGGGGAGGAAAGAGACCCAGTACTTC. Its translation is CASSGRKETQYF.

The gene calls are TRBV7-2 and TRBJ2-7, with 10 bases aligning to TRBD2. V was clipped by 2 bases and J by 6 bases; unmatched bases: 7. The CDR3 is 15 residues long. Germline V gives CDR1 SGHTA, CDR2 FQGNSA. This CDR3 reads CASSLSLAGAGEQYF. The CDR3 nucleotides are TGTGCCAGCAGCTTATCTCTAGCGGGGGCCGGCGAGCAGTACTTC.

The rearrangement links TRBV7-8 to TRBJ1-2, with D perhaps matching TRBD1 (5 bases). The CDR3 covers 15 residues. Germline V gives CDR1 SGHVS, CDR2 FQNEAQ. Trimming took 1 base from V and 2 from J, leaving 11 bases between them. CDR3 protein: CASSLGSRGNYGYTF. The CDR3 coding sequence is TGTGCCAGCAGCTTAGGTAGTCGGGGGAACTATGGCTACACCTTC.

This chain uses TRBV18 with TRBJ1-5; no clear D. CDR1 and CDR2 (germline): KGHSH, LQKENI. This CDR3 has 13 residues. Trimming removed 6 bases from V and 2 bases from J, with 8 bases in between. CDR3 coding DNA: TGTGCCAGCTCCGGTGTTCGCAATCAGCCCCAGCATTTT. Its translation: CASSGVRNQPQHF.

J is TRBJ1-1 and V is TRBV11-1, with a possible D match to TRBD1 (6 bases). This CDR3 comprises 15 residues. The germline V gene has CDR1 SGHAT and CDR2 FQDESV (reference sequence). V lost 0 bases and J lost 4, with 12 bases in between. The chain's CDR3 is CASSLAGPGVTEAFF. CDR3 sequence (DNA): TGTGCCAGCAGCTTAGCGGGCCCAGGGGTCACTGAAGCTTTCTTT.

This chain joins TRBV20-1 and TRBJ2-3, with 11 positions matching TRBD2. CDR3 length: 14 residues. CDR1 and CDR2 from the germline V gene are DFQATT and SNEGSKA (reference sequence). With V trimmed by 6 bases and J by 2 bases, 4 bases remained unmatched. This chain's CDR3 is CSARLAGYTDTQYF. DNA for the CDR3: TGCAGTGCCCGACTAGCGGGGTACACAGATACGCAGTATTTT.

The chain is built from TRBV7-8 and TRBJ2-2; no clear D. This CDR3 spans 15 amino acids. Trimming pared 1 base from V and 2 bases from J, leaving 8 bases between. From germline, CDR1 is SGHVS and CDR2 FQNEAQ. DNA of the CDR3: TGTGCCAGCAGCTTAGGGGGTTACAACACCGGGGAGCTGTTTTTT. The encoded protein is CASSLGGYNTGELFF. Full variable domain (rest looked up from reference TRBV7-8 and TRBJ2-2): GAGVSQSPRYKVAKRGQDVALRCDPISGHVSLFWYQQALGQGPEFLTYFQNEAQLDKSGLPSDRFFAERPEGSVSTLKIQRTQQEDSAVYLCASSLGGYNTGELFFGEGSRLTVL.

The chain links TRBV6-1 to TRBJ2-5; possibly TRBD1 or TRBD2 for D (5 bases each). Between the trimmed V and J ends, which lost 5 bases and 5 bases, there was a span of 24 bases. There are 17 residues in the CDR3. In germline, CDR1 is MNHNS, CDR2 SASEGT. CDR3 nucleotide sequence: TGTGCCAGCAGTCCAAGCCCCGGGACGGTCCACTGGGAGACCCAGTACTTC. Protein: CASSPSPGTVHWETQYF.

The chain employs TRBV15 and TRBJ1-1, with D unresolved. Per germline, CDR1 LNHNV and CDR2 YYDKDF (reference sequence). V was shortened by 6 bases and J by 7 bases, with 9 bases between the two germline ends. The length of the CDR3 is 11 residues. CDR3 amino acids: CATRLQGEAFF. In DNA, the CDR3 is TGTGCCACCAGACTTCAAGGTGAAGCTTTCTTT.

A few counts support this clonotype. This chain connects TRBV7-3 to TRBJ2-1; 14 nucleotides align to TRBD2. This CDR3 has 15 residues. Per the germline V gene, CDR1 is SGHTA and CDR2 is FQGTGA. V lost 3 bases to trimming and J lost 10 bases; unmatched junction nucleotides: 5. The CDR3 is CASSLGLAGAREQFF. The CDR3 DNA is TGTGCCAGCAGCTTGGGACTAGCGGGAGCCCGGGAGCAGTTCTTC. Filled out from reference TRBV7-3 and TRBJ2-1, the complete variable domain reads GAGVSQTPSNKVTEKGKYVELRCDPISGHTALYWYRQSLGQGPEFLIYFQGTGAADDSGLPNDRFFAVRPEGSVSTLKIQRTERGDSAVYLCASSLGLAGAREQFFGPGTRLTVL.

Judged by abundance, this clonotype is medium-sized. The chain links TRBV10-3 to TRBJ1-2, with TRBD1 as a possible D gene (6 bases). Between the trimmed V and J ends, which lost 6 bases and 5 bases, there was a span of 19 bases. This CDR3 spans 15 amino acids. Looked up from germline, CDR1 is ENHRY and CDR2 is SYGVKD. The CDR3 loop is CAIRDGGLGGYGYTF. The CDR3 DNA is TGTGCCATCAGGGATGGGGGCCTAGGGGGATATGGCTACACCTTC.

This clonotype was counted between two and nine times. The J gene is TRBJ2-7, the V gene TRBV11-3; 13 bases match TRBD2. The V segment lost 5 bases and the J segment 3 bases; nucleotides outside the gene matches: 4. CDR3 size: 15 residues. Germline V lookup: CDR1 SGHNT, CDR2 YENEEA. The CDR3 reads CASSPGLAGVYEQYF. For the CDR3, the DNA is TGTGCCAGCAGCCCAGGACTAGCGGGGGTCTACGAGCAGTACTTC.

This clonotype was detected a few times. This CDR3 is CSASHGASGSTDTQYF. CDR3 DNA sequence: TGCAGTGCTTCCCATGGGGCTAGCGGTAGCACAGATACGCAGTATTTT. This rearrangement joins TRBV20-1 to TRBJ2-3, with 7 bases matching TRBD2. The CDR3 is made up of 16 amino acids. With V trimmed by 5 bases and J by 0 bases, 11 bases remained unmatched. Looked up from germline, CDR1 is DFQATT and CDR2 is SNEGSKA (reference sequence).

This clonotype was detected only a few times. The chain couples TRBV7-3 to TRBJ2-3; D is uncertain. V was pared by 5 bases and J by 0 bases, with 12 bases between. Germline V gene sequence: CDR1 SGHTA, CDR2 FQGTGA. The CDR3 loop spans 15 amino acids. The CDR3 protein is CASSPTLASTDTQYF. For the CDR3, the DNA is TGTGCCAGCAGCCCTACGCTCGCTAGCACAGATACGCAGTATTTT.

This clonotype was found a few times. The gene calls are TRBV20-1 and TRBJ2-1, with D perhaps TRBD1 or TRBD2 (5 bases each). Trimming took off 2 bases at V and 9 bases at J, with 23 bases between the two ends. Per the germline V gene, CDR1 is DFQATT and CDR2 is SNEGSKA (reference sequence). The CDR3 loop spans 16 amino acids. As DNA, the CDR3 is TGCAGTGCTAGATACCGCCGGGACCCGCTTTTTGGTGAGCAGTTCTTC. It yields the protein CSARYRRDPLFGEQFF.

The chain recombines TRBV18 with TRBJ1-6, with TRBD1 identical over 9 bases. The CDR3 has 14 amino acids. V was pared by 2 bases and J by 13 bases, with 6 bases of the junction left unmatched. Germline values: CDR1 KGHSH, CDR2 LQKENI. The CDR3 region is CASSPEGQGSPLHF. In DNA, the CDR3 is TGTGCCAGCTCACCAGAAGGACAGGGGTCCCCCCTCCACTTT.

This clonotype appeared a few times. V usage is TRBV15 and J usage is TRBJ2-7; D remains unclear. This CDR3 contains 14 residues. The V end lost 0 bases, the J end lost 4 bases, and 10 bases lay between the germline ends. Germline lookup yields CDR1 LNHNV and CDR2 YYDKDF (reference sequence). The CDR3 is CATSRDPTRYEQYF. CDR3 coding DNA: TGTGCCACCAGCAGAGATCCCACTCGGTACGAGCAGTACTTC.

In nucleotides, the CDR3 is TGTGCCACCTCGGGACACCCGGGAACTGAAGCTTTCTTT. It translates to CATSGHPGTEAFF. The chain uses TRBV24-1 and TRBJ1-1; maybe TRBD1 (6 bases). Trimming took off 9 bases at V and 5 bases at J, with 15 bases between the two ends. Per the germline V gene, CDR1 is KGHDR and CDR2 is SFDVKD. There are 13 residues in the CDR3.

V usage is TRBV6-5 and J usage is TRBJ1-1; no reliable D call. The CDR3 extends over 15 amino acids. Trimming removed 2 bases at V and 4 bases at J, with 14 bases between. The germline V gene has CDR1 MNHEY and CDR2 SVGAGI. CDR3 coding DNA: TGTGCCAGCAGTTACGGGTACGGACCGATCACTGAAGCTTTCTTT. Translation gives CASSYGYGPITEAFF.

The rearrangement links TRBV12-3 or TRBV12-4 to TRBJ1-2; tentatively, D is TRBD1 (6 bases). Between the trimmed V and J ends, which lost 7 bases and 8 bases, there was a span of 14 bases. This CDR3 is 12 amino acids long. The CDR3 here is CASTPRGRGYTF. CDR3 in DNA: TGTGCCAGCACACCAAGGGGGAGAGGCTACACCTTC.

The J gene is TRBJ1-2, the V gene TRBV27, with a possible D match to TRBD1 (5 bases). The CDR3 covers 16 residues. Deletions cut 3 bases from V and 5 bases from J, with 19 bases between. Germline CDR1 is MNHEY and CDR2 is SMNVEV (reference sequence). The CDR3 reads CASSFGAPRSGYGYTF. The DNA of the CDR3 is TGTGCCAGCAGTTTTGGGGCACCTCGTTCGGGATATGGCTACACCTTC.

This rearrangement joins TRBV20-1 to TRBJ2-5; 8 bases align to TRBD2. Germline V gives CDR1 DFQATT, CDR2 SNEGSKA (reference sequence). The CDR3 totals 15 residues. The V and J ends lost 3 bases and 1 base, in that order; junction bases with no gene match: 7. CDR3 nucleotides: TGCAGTGCTAGTTCGGGGGGGCATTCCCAAGAGACCCAGTACTTC. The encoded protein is CSASSGGHSQETQYF.

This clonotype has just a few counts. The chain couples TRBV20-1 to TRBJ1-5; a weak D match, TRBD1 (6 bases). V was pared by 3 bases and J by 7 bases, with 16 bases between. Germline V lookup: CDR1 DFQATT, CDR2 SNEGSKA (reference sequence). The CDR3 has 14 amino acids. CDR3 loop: CSASAGEEWQPQHF. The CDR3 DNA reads TGCAGTGCTAGTGCAGGGGAGGAATGGCAGCCCCAGCATTTT.

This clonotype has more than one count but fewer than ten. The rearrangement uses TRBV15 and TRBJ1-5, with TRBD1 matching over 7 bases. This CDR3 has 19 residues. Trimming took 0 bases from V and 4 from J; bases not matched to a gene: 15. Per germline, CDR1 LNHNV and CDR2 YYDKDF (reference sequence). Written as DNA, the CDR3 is TGTGCCACCAGCAGAGATTATTTCGACAGGGCCAAGGCAAATCAGCCCCAGCATTTT. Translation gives CATSRDYFDRAKANQPQHF.

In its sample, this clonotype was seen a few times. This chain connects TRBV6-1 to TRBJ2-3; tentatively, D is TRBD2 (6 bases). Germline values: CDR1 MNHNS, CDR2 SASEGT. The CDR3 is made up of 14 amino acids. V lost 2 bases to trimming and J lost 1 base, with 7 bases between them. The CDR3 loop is CASSEQRGTDTQYF. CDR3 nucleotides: TGTGCCAGCAGTGAACAGCGGGGCACAGATACGCAGTATTTT.

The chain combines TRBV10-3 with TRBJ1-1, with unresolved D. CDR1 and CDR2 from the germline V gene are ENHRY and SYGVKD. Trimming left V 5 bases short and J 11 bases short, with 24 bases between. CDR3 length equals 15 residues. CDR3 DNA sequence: TGTGCCATCAGTTCCGGTTTGGTGGAGCAGAAGAGGGCTTTCTTT. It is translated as CAISSGLVEQKRAFF.

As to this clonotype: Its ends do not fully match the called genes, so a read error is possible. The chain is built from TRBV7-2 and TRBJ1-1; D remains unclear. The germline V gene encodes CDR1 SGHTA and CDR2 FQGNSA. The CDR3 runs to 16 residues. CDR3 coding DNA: TGTGCCAGCAGCCTAGCAGGATACGGGAGTGGAACTGAAGCTTTCTTT. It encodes CASSLAGYGSGTEAFF.

The CDR3: CATSDPGLQEAFF. CDR3 DNA sequence: TGTGCCACCAGTGACCCCGGGTTGCAAGAAGCTTTCTTT. This chain joins TRBV24-1 and TRBJ1-1, with D uncertain. This CDR3 has 13 residues. Per germline, CDR1 KGHDR and CDR2 SFDVKD. The germline V and J ends were trimmed by 4 bases and 8 bases, with 13 bases remaining between them.

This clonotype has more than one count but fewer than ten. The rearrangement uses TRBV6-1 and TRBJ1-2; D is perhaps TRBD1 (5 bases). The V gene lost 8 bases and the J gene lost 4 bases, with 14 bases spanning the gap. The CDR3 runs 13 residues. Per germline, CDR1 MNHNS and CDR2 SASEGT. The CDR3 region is CASESRDSYGYTF. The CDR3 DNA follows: TGTGCCAGCGAATCGCGGGACTCCTATGGCTACACCTTC.

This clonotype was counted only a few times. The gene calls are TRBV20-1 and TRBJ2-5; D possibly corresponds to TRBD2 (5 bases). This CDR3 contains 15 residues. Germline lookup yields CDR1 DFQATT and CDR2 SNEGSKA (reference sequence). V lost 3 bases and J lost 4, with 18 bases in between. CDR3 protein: CSASRSGMWGETQYF. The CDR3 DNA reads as TGCAGTGCTAGTCGGTCCGGGATGTGGGGAGAGACCCAGTACTTC.

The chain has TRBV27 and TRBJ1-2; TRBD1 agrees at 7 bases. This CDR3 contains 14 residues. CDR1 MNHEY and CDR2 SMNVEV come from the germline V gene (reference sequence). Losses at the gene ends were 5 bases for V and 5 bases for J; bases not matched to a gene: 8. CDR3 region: CASSPRTGWYGYTF. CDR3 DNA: TGTGCCAGCAGTCCCAGGACAGGCTGGTATGGCTACACCTTC.

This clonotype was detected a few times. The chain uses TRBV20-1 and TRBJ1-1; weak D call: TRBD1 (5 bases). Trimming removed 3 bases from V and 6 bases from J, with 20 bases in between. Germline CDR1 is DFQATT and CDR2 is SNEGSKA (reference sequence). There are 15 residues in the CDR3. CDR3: CSASELRGERSEAFF. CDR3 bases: TGCAGTGCTAGTGAACTTCGGGGGGAGAGGTCTGAAGCTTTCTTT.